This record concerns one TCR beta chain sequence. Its matching antigen is unknown. The sample is drawn from a study of shared clonotypes between healthy human individuals. Per the germline V gene, CDR1 is MNHEY and CDR2 is SVGAGI. The V and J ends lost 0 bases and 4 bases respectively, with 0 bases between them. The CDR3 length is 11 residues. Template for every sorted-subset replicate PCR totaled about 0.2 ug DNA, some 30,000 T cell genomes. Data came from immunoSEQ multiplex PCR; TCRdb stores just in-frame clones and leaves some out. The sample lists hundreds of thousands of clones, around 97% seen once, with 0.057% in the top ten. Donors comprised only Caucasian adults living in Nashville, Tennessee. Study-level findings and limits: Several donors held around 5% of naive CD4 clonotypes in common.

This receptor was identified in a woman aged 30 to 39 in good health. V usage is TRBV6-5 and J usage is TRBJ2-5; D ambiguous. Sequenced input: naive CD4+ T cells sorted from blood. Regarding subset: CD45RA+ positively selected. The CDR3 bases are TGTGCCAGCAGTTACTCAGAGACCCAGTACTTC. Encoded protein: CASSYSETQYF.